Included here is one T cell receptor beta chain sequence, with context. This sample was included in a study of blood T cell repertoires in COVID-19. Study overall: There were acute and convalescent COVID-19 samples, and they came from the United States, Italy and Spain.

Clones were sequenced by immunoSEQ multiplex PCR, and TCRdb holds only the in-frame ones, with some missing. The data show under 300,000 clones, with 86% seen just once and roughly 6.3% held by the top ten. CDR1 is MNHNY and CDR2 is SVGAGI in the germline V gene (reference sequence). The CDR3 has 12 residues. V dropped 6 bases and J dropped 7 bases, with 10 bases sitting between them. The TCR comes from a man aged 60 to 75 with acute or convalescent COVID-19. The J gene is TRBJ1-5, the V gene TRBV6-6, with TRBD1 as a possible D gene (6 bases). Material for sequencing was peripheral blood. The CDR3 bases are TGTGCCAGCAGCACAGGACAGCAGCCCCAGCATTTT. This encodes CASSTGQQPQHF.